The 15 T cell receptor beta chains listed next were all sequenced from one sample in a study of cytomegalovirus exposure and HLA in healthy donors. Primers for the PCR totalled 60 Vbeta and 13 Jbeta. Assay: immunoSEQ multiplex PCR; the TCRdb copy retains only in-frame clones and omits some. The sample lists some 140,000 clones, 70% to 75% occurring once. Sequencing was done on a sample of PBMCs. The receptor set was obtained from a woman aged 40 to 50 in good health and CMV-seronegative.

CDR3 nucleotides: TGTGCCAGCTCACCAGAGGAGAGCGGGGGTGAGACCCAGTACTTC. This encodes CASSPEESGGETQYF. This rearrangement joins TRBV18 to TRBJ2-5, with 8 nucleotides matching TRBD2. The CDR3 loop spans 15 amino acids. Germline CDR1 is KGHSH and CDR2 is LQKENI. J gave up 5 bases and V 2 bases, and 7 bases lay outside the gene matches. The entire variable domain, with the rest obtained from reference TRBV18 and TRBJ2-5, is as follows: NAGVMQNPRHLVRRRGQEARLRCSPMKGHSHVYWYRQLPEEGLKFMVYLQKENIIDESGMPKERFSAEFPKEGPSILRIQQVVRGDSAAYFCASSPEESGGETQYFGPGTRLLVL.

The rearrangement uses TRBV19 and TRBJ2-1, with 9 positions matching TRBD2. Trimming at V came to 3 bases and at J to 8 bases, leaving 11 bases not matched to a gene. This CDR3 region has 16 residues. Germline assignment: CDR1 LNHDA and CDR2 SQIVND (reference sequence). The CDR3 DNA sequence: TGTGCCAGTAGTATGGTTGGCGGGGGGGCTGTCTATGAGCAGTTCTTC. This sequence encodes CASSMVGGGAVYEQFF.

The V gene is TRBV13, the J gene TRBJ2-7; a weak D match, TRBD2 (5 bases). The V end was cut by 0 bases, the J end by 1 base, with 13 bases between. The germline CDR1 and CDR2 sequences are PRHDT and FYEKMQ (reference sequence). The CDR3 length is 16 residues. CDR3 protein: CASSLGLGKGSYEQYF. The CDR3 DNA is TGTGCCAGCAGCTTAGGCCTCGGGAAGGGTTCCTACGAGCAGTACTTC.

J is TRBJ2-3 and V is TRBV5-1; 7 bases line up with TRBD2. This CDR3 contains 15 residues. From germline, CDR1 is SGHRS and CDR2 YFSETQ. The V and J ends lost 2 bases and 0 bases, in that order; junction bases with no gene match: 3. The CDR3 region is CASSLGRGSTDTQYF. In nucleotides, the CDR3 is TGCGCCAGCAGCTTAGGGCGGGGGAGCACAGATACGCAGTATTTT.

The genes are TRBV4-1 and TRBJ1-6; 7 bases match TRBD1. From germline, CDR1 is MGHRA and CDR2 YSYEKL. Trimming cost V 1 base and J 6 bases; bases outside gene matches: 6. The CDR3 is 16 amino acids. Written as DNA, the CDR3 is TGCGCCAGCAGCCAAGGAGGCGGGACAGTTAATTCACCCCTCCACTTT. Translating gives CASSQGGGTVNSPLHF.

The chain couples TRBV4-3 to TRBJ1-4; 8 nucleotides line up with TRBD1. The CDR3 is 16 residues long. Trimming cost V 1 base and J 5 bases; bases outside gene matches: 6. CDR1 is LGHNA, CDR2 YSLEER, per germline. CDR3 sequence: CASSQGQGRGNEKLFF. CDR3 sequence (DNA): TGCGCCAGCAGCCAAGGACAGGGGAGAGGAAATGAAAAACTGTTTTTT.

The rearrangement joins TRBV7-2 to TRBJ2-5, with 8 bases lining up with TRBD1. The length of the CDR3 is 13 residues. CDR1 is SGHTA, CDR2 FQGNSA, per germline. After removal of 5 bases from V and 7 bases from J, the junction contained 6 bases not matched to a gene. The DNA for the CDR3 is TGTGCCAGCAGCCAGGGACAGGACGGGACCCAGTACTTC. Its translation: CASSQGQDGTQYF.

V usage is TRBV18 and J usage is TRBJ1-5; D might be TRBD1 (6 bases). Trimming pared 0 bases from V and 0 bases from J, leaving 9 bases between. The V gene's germline CDR1 is KGHSH and CDR2 LQKENI. This CDR3 has 16 residues. CDR3 sequence reads: CASSPPGHFSNQPQHF. The CDR3 DNA follows: TGTGCCAGCTCACCACCGGGACACTTTAGCAATCAGCCCCAGCATTTT.

The chain employs TRBV27 and TRBJ2-1; possibly TRBD1 for D (8 bases). V was pared by 10 bases and J by 8 bases, with 27 bases between. The CDR3 is 16 residues long. Germline V gene data show CDR1 as MNHEY and CDR2 as SMNVEV (reference sequence). CDR3 amino acids: CAILQEKQGGQYEQFF. CDR3 in DNA: TGTGCCATACTACAAGAAAAACAGGGGGGGCAATATGAGCAGTTCTTC.

The rearrangement links TRBV19 to TRBJ1-1; possible D gene TRBD1, 5 bases. With 3 bases removed from V and 1 base from J, the gap between germline ends came to 9 bases. Germline V CDR1 and CDR2: LNHDA, SQIVND (reference sequence). The CDR3 is made up of 14 amino acids. The CDR3: CASSMRDRNTEAFF. In nucleotides, the CDR3 is TGTGCCAGTAGTATGAGAGACAGGAACACTGAAGCTTTCTTT.

The J gene is TRBJ2-3, the V gene TRBV10-3; TRBD2 agrees at 10 bases. The CDR3 covers 16 residues. Germline CDR1 ENHRY, CDR2 SYGVKD. V dropped 3 bases and J dropped 1; count of bases not matched to a gene: 4. The CDR3 here is CAISDRLAGGTDTQYF. CDR3 coding DNA: TGTGCCATCAGTGATAGGCTAGCGGGGGGCACAGATACGCAGTATTTT.

The rearrangement joins TRBV19 to TRBJ2-7; the D gene is possibly TRBD1 (8 bases). Germline-derived CDR1 and CDR2 are LNHDA and SQIVND (reference sequence). The CDR3 loop spans 15 amino acids. V was shortened by 1 base and J by 2 bases, with 12 bases between the two germline ends. The CDR3 DNA reads as TGTGCCAGTAGTATAGGGACAGGGACTACCTACGAGCAGTACTTC. Translating gives CASSIGTGTTYEQYF.

This chain joins TRBV7-9 and TRBJ1-1; TRBD1 might be the D (6 bases). CDR3 length: 12 residues. CDR1 and CDR2 from the germline V gene are SEHNR and FQNEAQ (reference sequence). V shed 5 bases and J shed 10 bases, with 14 bases lying between them. CDR3: CASSPDRSIAFF. As DNA, the CDR3 is TGTGCCAGCAGCCCCGACAGGTCCATAGCTTTCTTT. Full variable domain (outside the CDR3, taken from reference TRBV7-9 and TRBJ1-1): DTGVSQNPRHKITKRGQNVTFRCDPISEHNRLYWYRQTLGQGPEFLTYFQNEAQLEKSRLLSDRFSAERPKGSFSTLEIQRTEQGDSAMYLCASSPDRSIAFFGQGTRLTVV.

The chain carries TRBV2 and TRBJ1-6; TRBD1 aligns across 11 bases. The CDR3 covers 18 residues. CDR1 and CDR2 (germline): SNHLY, FYNNEI. The ends lost 2 bases at V and 7 bases at J; junction bases unmatched: 10. CDR3 DNA: TGTGCCAGCAGTGAATTCGGCGGACAGGGGGCACAGAATTCACCCCTCCACTTT. Protein sequence: CASSEFGGQGAQNSPLHF.

This clone appeared a few times. V usage is TRBV6-6 and J usage is TRBJ1-6; D is uncertain. Per germline, CDR1 MNHNY and CDR2 SVGAGI (reference sequence). V lost 5 bases and J lost 10, with 12 bases in between. The CDR3 has 13 amino acids. In DNA, the CDR3 is TGTGCCAGCAGTCGAGGGTCTGCCTCACCCCTCCACTTT. It translates to CASSRGSASPLHF.